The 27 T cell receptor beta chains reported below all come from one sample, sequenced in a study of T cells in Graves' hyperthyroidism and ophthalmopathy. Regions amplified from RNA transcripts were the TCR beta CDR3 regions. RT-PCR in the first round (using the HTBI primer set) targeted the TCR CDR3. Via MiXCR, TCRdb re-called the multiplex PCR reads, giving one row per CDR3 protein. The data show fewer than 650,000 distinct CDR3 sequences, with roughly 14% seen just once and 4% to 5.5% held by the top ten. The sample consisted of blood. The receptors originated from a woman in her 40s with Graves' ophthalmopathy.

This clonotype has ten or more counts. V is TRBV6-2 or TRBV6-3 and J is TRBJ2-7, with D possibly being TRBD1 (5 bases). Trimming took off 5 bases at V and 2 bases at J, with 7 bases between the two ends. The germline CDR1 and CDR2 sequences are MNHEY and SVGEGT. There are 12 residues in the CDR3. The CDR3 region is CASSDRTYEQYF. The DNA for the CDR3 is TGTGCCAGCAGTGACAGAACCTACGAGCAGTACTTC.

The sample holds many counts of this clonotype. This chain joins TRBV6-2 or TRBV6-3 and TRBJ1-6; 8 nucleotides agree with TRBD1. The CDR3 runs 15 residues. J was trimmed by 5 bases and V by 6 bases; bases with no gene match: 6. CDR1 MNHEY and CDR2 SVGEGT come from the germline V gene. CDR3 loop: CASRPADRDNSPLHF. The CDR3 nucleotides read TGTGCCAGCAGACCAGCGGACAGGGATAATTCACCCCTCCACTTT.

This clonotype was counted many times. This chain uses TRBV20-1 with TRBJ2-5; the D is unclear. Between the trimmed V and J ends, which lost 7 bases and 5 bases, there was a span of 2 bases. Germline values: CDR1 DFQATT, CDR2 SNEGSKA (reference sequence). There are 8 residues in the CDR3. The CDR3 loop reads CSVETQYF. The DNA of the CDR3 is TGCAGTGTCGAGACCCAGTACTTC.

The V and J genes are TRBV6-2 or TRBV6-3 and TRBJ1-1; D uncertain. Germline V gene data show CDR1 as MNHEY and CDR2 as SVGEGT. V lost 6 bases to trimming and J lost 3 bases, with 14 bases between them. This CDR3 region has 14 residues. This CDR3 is CASRRDLPHTEAFF. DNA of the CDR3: TGTGCCAGCAGGCGAGACTTACCGCACACTGAAGCTTTCTTT.

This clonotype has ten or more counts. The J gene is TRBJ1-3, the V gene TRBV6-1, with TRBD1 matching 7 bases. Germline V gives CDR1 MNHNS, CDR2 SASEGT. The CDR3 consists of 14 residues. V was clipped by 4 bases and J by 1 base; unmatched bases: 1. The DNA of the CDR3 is TGTGCCAGCAGTGGCAGGGGGTCTGGAAACACCATATATTTT. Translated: CASSGRGSGNTIYF.

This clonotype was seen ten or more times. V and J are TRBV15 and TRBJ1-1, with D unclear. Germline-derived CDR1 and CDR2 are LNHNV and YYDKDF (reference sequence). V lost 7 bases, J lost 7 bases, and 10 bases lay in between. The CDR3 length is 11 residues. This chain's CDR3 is CATTHNYEAFF. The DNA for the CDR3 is TGTGCCACCACCCACAACTATGAAGCTTTCTTT.

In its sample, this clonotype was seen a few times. The CDR3 coding sequence is TGTGCCAGCAGTCCACTGAACTCTGGAAACACCATATATTTT. Translation: CASSPLNSGNTIYF. The chain carries TRBV27 and TRBJ1-3; D not resolved. The CDR3 is 14 residues long. CDR1 and CDR2 (germline): MNHEY, SMNVEV (reference sequence). With 5 bases removed from V and 0 bases from J, the gap between germline ends came to 8 bases.

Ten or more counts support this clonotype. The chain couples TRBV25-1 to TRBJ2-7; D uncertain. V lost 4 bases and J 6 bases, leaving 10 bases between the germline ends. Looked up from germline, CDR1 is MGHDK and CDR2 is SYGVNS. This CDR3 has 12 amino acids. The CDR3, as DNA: TGTGCCAGCAGTGCTTCCGTTGTCGAGCAGTACTTC. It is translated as CASSASVVEQYF.

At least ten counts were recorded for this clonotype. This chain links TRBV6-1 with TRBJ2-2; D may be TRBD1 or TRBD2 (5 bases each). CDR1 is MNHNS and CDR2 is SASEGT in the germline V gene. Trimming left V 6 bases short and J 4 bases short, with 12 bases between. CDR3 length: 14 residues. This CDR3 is CASSERGPTGELFF. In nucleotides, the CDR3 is TGTGCCAGCAGCGAGAGGGGTCCCACCGGGGAGCTGTTTTTT.

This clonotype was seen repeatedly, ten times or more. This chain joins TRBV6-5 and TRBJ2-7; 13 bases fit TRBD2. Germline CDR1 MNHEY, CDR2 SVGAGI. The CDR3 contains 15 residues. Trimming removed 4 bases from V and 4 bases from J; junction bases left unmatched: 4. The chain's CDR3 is CASSWTSGSTYEQYF. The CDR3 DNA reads TGTGCCAGCAGTTGGACTAGCGGGAGCACATACGAGCAGTACTTC.

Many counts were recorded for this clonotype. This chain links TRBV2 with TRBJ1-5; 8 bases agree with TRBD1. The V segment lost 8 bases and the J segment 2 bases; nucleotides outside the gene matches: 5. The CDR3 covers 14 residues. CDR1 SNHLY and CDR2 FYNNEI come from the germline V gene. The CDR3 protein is CASQGAGGNQPQHF. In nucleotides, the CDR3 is TGTGCCAGCCAGGGGGCGGGCGGCAATCAGCCCCAGCATTTT.

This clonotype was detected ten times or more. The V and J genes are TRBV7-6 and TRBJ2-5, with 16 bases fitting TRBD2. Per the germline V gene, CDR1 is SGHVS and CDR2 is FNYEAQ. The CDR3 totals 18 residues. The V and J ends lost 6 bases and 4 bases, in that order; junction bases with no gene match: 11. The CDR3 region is CASSPNQGLAGGPETQYF. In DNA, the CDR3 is TGTGCCAGCAGTCCAAACCAGGGACTAGCGGGAGGGCCAGAGACCCAGTACTTC.

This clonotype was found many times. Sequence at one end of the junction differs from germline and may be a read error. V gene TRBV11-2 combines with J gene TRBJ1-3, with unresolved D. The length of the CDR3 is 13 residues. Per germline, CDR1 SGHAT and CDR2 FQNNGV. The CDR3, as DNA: TGTGCCAGCAGCTTAGACAGTGGAAACACCACATATTTT. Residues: CASSLDSGNTTYF.

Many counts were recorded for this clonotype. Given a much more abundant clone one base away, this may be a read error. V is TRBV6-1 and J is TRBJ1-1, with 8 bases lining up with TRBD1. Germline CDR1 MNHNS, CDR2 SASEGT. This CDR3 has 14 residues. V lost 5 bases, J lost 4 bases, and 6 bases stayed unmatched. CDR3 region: CASSPMDRATEAFF. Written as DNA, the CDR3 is TGTGCCAGCAGTCCTATGGACAGGGCCACTGAAGCTTTCTTT.

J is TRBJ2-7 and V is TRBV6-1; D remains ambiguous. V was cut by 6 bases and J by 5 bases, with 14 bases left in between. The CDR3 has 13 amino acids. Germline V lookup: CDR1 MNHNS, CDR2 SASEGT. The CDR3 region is CASRDPNGHEQYF. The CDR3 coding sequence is TGTGCCAGCAGGGACCCCAACGGGCACGAGCAGTACTTC.

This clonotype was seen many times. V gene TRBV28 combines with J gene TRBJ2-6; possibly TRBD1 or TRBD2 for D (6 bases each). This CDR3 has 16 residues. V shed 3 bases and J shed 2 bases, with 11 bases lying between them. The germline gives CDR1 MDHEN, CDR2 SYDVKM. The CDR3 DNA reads TGTGCCAGCAGTTTCGGAGGGGGTGCTGGGGCCAACGTCCTGACTTTC. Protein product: CASSFGGGAGANVLTF. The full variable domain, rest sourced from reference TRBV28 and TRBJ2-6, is DVKVTQSSRYLVKRTGEKVFLECVQDMDHENMFWYRQDPGLGLRLIYFSYDVKMKEKGDIPEGYSVSREKKERFSLILESASTNQTSMYLCASSFGGGAGANVLTFGAGSRLTVL.

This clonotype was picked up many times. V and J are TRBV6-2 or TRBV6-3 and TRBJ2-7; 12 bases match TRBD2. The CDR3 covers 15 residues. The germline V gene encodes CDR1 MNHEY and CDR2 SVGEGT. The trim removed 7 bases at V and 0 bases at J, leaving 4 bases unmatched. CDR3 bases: TGTGCCAGCAATCCGGGACTAGCGGGCTCCTACGAGCAGTACTTC. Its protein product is CASNPGLAGSYEQYF.

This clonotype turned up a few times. CDR3: CASSFSMGFRTDTQYF. The CDR3 nucleotides are TGTGCCAGCAGTTTCAGCATGGGGTTTCGCACAGATACGCAGTATTTT. V gene TRBV27 combines with J gene TRBJ2-3; D remains ambiguous. V dropped 3 bases and J dropped 1 base, with 14 bases sitting between them. The CDR3 spans 16 residues. CDR1 and CDR2 (germline): MNHEY, SMNVEV (reference sequence).

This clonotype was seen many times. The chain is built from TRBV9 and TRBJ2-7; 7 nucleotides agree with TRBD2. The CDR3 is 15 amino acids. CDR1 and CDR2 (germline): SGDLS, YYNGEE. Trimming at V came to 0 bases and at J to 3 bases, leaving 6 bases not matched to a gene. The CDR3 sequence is CASSVERRERYEQYF. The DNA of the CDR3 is TGTGCCAGCAGCGTAGAACGGCGGGAGCGCTACGAGCAGTACTTC.

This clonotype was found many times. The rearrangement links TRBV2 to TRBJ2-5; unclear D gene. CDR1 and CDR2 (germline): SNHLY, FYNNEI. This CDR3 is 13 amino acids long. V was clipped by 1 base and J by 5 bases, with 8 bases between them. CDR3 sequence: CASSEVIRETQYF. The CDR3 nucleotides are TGTGCCAGCAGTGAAGTAATCAGGGAGACCCAGTACTTC.

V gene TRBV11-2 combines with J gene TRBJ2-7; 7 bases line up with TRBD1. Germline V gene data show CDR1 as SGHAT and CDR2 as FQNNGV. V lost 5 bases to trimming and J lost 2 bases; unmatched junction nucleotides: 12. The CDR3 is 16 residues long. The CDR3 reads CASSTSRQGQAYEQYF. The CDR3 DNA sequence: TGTGCCAGCAGCACTAGTCGACAGGGTCAGGCCTACGAGCAGTACTTC.

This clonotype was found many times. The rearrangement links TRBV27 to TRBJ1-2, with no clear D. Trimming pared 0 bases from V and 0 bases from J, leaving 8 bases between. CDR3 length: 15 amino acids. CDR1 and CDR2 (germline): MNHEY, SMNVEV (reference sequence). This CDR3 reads CASSLSTFPNYGYTF. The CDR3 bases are TGTGCCAGCAGTTTATCGACGTTCCCTAACTATGGCTACACCTTC.

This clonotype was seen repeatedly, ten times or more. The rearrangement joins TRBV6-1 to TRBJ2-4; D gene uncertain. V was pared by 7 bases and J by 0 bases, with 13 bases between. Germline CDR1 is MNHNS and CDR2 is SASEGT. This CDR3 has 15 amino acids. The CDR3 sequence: CASTDPNVAKNIQYF. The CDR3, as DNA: TGTGCCAGCACAGACCCAAACGTAGCCAAAAACATTCAGTACTTC.

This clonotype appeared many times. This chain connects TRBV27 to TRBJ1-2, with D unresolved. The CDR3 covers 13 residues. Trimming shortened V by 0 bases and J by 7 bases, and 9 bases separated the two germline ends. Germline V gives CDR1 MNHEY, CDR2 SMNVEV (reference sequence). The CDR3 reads CASSLSLSGGYTF. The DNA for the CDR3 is TGTGCCAGCAGTTTATCGCTCAGCGGTGGCTACACCTTC.

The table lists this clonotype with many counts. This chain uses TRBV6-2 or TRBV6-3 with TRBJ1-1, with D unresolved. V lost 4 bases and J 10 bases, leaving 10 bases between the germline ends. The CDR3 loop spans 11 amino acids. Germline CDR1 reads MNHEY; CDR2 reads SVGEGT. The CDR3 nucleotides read TGTGCCAGCAGTTCCCCGTTGGTAGCTTTCTTT. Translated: CASSSPLVAFF.

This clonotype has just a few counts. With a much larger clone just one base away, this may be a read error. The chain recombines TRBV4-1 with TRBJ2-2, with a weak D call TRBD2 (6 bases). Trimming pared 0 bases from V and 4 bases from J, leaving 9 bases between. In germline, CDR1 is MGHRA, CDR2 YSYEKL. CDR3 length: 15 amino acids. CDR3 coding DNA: TGCGCCAGCAGCCAAGAAGCGCGGGGCACCGGGGAGCTGTTTTTT. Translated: CASSQEARGTGELFF.

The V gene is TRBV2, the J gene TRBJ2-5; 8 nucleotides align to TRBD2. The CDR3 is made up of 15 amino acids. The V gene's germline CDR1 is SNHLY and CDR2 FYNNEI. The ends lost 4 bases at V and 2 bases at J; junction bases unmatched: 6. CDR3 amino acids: CASSVELAVQETQYF. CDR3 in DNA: TGTGCCAGCAGTGTTGAACTAGCGGTACAAGAGACCCAGTACTTC.